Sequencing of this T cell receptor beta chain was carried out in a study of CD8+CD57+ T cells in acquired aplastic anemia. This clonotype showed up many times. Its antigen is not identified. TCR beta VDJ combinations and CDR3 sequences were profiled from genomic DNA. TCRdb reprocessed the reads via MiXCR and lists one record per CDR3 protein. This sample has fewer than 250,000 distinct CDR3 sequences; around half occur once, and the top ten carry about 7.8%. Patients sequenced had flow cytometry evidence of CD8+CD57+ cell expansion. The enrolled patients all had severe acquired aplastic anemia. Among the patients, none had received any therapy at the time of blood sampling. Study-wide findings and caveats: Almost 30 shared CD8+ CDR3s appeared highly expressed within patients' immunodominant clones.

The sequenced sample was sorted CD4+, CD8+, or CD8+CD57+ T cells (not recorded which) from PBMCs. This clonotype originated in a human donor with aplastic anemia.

The CDR3 spells CSAGSRTTGTSGSDTQYF. The DNA of the CDR3 is TGCAGTGCTGGTTCACGTACGACCGGGACTAGCGGGTCAGATACGCAGTATTTT. The rearrangement joins TRBV20-1 to TRBJ2-3, with 12 bases lining up with TRBD2. Germline V gene sequence: CDR1 DFQATT, CDR2 SNEGSKA (reference sequence). J was trimmed by 4 bases and V by 5 bases; bases with no gene match: 16. The CDR3 is 18 residues long.